This T cell receptor (beta chain) was retrieved from a study of response to subunit inactivated influenza vaccine. A single record per CDR3 protein comes from TCRdb applying MiXCR to the RT-PCR reads. Among some 600,000 distinct CDR3 sequences listed, less than 15% were seen once. CDR1 and CDR2 (germline): SGHRS, YFSETQ. The CDR3 spans 19 residues. Unmatched junction bases numbered 9, after V lost 2 bases and J lost 0 bases. The rearrangement uses TRBV5-1 and TRBJ2-1; 12 bases fit TRBD2. This TCR came from a middle-aged man who received an inactivated influenza vaccine. This material consisted of PBMCs from blood, taken 14 to 15 days before vaccination. As DNA, the CDR3 is TGCGCCAGCAGCTTCCCTAGCGGGAGGGTAATTAGCTCCTACAATGAGCAGTTCTTC. As protein: CASSFPSGRVISSYNEQFF.